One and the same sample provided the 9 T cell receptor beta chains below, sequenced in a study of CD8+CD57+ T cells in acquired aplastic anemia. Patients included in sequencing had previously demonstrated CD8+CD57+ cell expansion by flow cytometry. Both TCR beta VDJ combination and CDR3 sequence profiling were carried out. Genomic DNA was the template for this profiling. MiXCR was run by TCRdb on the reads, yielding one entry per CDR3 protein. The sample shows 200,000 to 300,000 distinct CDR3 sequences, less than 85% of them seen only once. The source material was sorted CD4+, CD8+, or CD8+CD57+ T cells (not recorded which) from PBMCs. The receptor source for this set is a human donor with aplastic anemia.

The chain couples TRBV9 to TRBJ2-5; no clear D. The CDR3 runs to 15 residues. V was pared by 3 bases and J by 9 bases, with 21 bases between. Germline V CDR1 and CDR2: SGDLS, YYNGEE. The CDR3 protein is CASSARVSWNQPQYF. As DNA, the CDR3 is TGTGCCAGCAGCGCTAGGGTCTCGTGGAATCAGCCCCAGTACTTC.

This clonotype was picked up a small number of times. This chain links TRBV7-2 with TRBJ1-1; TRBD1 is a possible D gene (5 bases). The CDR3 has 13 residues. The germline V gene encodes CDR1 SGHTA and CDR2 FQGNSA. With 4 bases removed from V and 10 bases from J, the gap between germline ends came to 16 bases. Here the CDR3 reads CASSSDRTGVAFF. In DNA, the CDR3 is TGTGCCAGCAGCTCCGACCGAACGGGGGTAGCTTTCTTT.

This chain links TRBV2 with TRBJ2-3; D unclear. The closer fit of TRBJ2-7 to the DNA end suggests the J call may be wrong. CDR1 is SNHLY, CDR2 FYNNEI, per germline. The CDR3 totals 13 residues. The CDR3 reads CASSDRYTETQYF. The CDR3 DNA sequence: TGTGCCAGCAGTGACCGCTACACAGAGACGCAGTACTTC.

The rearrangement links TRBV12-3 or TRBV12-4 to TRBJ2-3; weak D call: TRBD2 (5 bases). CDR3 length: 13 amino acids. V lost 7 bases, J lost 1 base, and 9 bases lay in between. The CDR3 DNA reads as TGTGCCAGCAAAAACGGGGGCACAGATACGCAGTATTTT. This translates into CASKNGGTDTQYF.

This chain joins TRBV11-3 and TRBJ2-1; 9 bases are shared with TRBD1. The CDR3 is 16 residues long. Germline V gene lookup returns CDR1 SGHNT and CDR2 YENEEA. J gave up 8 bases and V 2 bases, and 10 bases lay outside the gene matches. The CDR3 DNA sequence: TGTGCCAGCAGCTTACAAATGACAGGGGGGAGCGATGAGCAGTTCTTC. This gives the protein CASSLQMTGGSDEQFF.

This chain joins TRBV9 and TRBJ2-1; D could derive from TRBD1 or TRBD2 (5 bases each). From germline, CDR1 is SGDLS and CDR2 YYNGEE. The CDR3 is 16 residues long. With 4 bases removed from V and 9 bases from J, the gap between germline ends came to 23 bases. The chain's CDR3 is CASSHDSGNGHSEQFF. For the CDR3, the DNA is TGTGCCAGCAGCCACGACAGCGGAAACGGTCATTCTGAGCAGTTCTTC.

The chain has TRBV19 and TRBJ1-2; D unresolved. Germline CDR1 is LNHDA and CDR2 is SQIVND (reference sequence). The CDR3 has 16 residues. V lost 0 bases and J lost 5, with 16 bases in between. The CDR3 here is CASSIESDGLVYGYTF. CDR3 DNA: TGTGCCAGTAGTATAGAGAGCGACGGGCTCGTATATGGCTACACCTTC.

In nucleotides, the CDR3 is TGTGCCACCAGCAGAGATCAGGGGGCAGGCTACACCTTC. It yields the protein CATSRDQGAGYTF. This sequence joins TRBV15 and TRBJ1-2, with TRBD1 identical over 8 bases. The ends lost 0 bases at V and 8 bases at J; junction bases unmatched: 2. The CDR3 is 13 residues long. CDR1 and CDR2 (germline): LNHNV, YYDKDF (reference sequence).

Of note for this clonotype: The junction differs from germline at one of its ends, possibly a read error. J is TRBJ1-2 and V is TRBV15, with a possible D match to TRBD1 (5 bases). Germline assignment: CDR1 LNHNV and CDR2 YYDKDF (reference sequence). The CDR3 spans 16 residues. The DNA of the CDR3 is TGTGCCAGCAGCAGAGAGACAGACGGGCTCGTATATGGCTACACCTTC. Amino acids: CASSRETDGLVYGYTF. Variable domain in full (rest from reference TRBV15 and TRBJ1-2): DAMVIQNPRYQVTQFGKPVTLSCSQTLNHNVMYWYQQKSSQAPKLLFHYYDKDFNNEADTPDNFQSRRPNTSFCFLDIRSPGLGDTAMYLCASSRETDGLVYGYTFGSGTRLTVV.